A single sample is the source of the 4 T cell receptor beta chains below, sequenced in a study of blood T cell repertoires in COVID-19 (dated by TCRdb to 2018 to 2020). Libraries were prepared through the immunoSEQ multiplex PCR assay. TCRdb mirrors the immuneACCESS table, restricted to in-frame sequences. Some clones are absent from its copies; in checked studies, under half trace to an unresolved V gene, and the reason for the others is unknown. The sample table lists around 170,000 clones, 84% of them with a count of one. Roughly 7.3% of the sample belongs to the ten largest clones. Sample: PBMCs or T cells enriched from blood (not recorded which). The receptors here all came from a woman aged 50 to 60 who had recovered from COVID-19.

This chain joins TRBV18 and TRBJ1-1, with TRBD1 identical over 7 bases. The V segment lost 3 bases and the J segment 8 bases; nucleotides outside the gene matches: 9. From germline, CDR1 is KGHSH and CDR2 LQKENI. CDR3 size: 14 residues. The CDR3 coding sequence is TGTGCCAGCTCACCCACTCAGATGACAGGGGAAGCTTTCTTT. Amino acid sequence: CASSPTQMTGEAFF.

The chain combines TRBV7-9 with TRBJ2-7; perhaps TRBD1 as D (5 bases). The CDR3 consists of 13 residues. From germline, CDR1 is SEHNR and CDR2 FQNEAQ (reference sequence). The V gene lost 5 bases and the J gene lost 6 bases, with 14 bases spanning the gap. Here the CDR3 reads CASSGALGPEQYF. DNA of the CDR3: TGTGCCAGCAGCGGGGCCCTGGGGCCCGAGCAGTACTTC. The whole variable domain, remainder taken from reference TRBV7-9 and TRBJ2-7, is DTGVSQNPRHKITKRGQNVTFRCDPISEHNRLYWYRQTLGQGPEFLTYFQNEAQLEKSRLLSDRFSAERPKGSFSTLEIQRTEQGDSAMYLCASSGALGPEQYFGPGTRLTVT.

This chain uses TRBV3-1 (or the pseudogene TRBV3-2) with TRBJ2-1; D unresolved. This CDR3 has 15 residues. The ends were cut back, 0 bases at V and 4 bases at J, with 10 bases in the middle. Germline V gene data show CDR1 as LGHDT and CDR2 as YNNKEL (reference sequence). The CDR3: CASSQDLVRYNEQFF. The CDR3 DNA is TGTGCCAGCAGCCAAGATCTAGTTCGGTACAATGAGCAGTTCTTC.

The chain links TRBV9 to TRBJ2-3, with D perhaps matching TRBD2 (6 bases). The germline CDR1 and CDR2 sequences are SGDLS and YYNGEE. V was cut by 0 bases and J by 0 bases, with 11 bases left in between. The CDR3 is 16 residues long. CDR3 sequence: CASSVGGGRSTDTQYF. CDR3 DNA: TGTGCCAGCAGCGTAGGGGGTGGGAGGAGCACAGATACGCAGTATTTT.